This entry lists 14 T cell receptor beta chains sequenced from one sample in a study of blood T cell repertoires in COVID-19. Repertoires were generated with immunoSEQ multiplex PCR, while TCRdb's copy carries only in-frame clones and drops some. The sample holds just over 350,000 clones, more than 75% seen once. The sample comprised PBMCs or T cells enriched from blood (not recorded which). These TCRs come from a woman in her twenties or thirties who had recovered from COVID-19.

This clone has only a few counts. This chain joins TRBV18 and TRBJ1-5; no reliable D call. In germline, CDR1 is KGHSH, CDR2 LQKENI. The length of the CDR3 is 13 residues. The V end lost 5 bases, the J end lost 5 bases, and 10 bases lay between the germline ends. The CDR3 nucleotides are TGTGCCAGCTCAGCCGCGGTGGATCAGCCCCAGCATTTT. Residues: CASSAAVDQPQHF.

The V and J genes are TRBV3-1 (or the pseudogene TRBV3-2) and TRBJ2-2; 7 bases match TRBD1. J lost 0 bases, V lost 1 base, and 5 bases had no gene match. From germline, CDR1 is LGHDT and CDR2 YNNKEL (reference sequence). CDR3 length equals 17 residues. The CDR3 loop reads CASSQAPGTANTGELFF. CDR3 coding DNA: TGTGCCAGCAGCCAAGCCCCCGGGACAGCGAACACCGGGGAGCTGTTTTTT.

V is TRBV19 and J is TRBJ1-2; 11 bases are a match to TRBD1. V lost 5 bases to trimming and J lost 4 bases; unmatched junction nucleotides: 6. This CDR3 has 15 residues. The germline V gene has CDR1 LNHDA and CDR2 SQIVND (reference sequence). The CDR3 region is CASSSRTGGFYGYTF. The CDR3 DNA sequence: TGTGCCAGTAGTTCCCGGACAGGGGGCTTCTATGGCTACACCTTC. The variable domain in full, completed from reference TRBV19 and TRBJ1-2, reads DGGITQSPKYLFRKEGQNVTLSCEQNLNHDAMYWYRQDPGQGLRLIYYSQIVNDFQKGDIAEGYSVSREKKESFPLTVTSAQKNPTAFYLCASSSRTGGFYGYTFGSGTRLTVV.

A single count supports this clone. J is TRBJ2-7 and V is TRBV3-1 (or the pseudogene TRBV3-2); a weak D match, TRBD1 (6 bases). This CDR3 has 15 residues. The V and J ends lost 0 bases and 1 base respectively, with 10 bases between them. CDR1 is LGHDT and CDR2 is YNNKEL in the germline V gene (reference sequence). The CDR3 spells CASSQDRGGSYEQYF. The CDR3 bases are TGTGCCAGCAGCCAAGATCGAGGGGGATCCTACGAGCAGTACTTC.

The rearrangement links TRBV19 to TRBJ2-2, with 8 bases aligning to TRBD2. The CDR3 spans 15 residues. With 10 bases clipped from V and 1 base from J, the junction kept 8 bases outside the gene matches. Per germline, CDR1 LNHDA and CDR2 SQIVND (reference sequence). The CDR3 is CATGRGGQNTGELFF. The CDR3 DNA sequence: TGTGCCACTGGCCGGGGGGGGCAGAACACCGGGGAGCTGTTTTTT.

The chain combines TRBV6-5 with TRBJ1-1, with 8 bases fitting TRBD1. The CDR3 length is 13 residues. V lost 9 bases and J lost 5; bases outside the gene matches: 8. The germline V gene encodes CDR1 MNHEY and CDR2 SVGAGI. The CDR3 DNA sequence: TGTGCCAGTCAGGGGGCGGGAAGGACTGAAGCTTTCTTT. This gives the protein CASQGAGRTEAFF.

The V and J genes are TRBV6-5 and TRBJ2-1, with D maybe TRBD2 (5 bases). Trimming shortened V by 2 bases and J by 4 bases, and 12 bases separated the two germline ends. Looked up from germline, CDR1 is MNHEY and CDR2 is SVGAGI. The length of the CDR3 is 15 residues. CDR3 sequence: CASSYLYGNYNEQFF. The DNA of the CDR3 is TGTGCCAGCAGTTACCTATACGGGAATTACAATGAGCAGTTCTTC.

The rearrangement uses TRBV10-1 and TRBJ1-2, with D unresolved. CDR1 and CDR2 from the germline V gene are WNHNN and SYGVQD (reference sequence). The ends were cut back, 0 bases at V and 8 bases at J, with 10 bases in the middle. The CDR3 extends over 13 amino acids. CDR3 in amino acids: CASSESDIKGYTF. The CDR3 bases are TGCGCCAGCAGTGAGTCAGACATTAAAGGCTACACCTTC.

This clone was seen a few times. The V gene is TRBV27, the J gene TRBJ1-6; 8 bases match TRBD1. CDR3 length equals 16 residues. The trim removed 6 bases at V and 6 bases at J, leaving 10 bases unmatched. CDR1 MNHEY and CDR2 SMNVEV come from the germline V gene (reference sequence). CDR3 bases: TGTGCCAGCAGCCCTACCCTGACAGGGGCTAATTCACCCCTCCACTTT. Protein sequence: CASSPTLTGANSPLHF.

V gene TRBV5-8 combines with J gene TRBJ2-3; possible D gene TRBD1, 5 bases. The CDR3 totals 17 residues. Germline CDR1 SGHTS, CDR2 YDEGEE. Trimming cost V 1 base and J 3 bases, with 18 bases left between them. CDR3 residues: CASSLRYRARATDTQYF. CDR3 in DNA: TGTGCCAGCAGCTTGCGGTATCGGGCCAGGGCGACAGATACGCAGTATTTT.

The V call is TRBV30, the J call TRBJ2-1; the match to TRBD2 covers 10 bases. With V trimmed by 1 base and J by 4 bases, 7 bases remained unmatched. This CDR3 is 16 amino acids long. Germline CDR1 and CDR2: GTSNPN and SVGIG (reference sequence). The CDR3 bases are TGTGCCTGGAGTGATGCTAGCGGGGGCCGTTACAATGAGCAGTTCTTC. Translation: CAWSDASGGRYNEQFF. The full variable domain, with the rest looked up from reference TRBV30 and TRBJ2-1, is SQTIHQWPATLVQPVGSPLSLECTVEGTSNPNLYWYRQAAGRGLQLLFYSVGIGQISSEVPQNLSASRPQDRQFILSSKKLLLSDSGFYLCAWSDASGGRYNEQFFGPGTRLTVL.

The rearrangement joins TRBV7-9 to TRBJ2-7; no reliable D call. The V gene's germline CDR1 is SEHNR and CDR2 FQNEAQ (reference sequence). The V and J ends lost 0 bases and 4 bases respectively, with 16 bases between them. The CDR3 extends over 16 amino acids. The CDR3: CASSLAVARQEYEQYF. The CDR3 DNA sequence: TGTGCCAGCAGCTTAGCGGTAGCCCGCCAAGAATACGAGCAGTACTTC.

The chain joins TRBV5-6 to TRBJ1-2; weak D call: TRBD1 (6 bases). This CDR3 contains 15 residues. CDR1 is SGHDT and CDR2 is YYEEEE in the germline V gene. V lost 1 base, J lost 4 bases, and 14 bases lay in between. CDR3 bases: TGTGCCAGCAGCTTGTGGGGAACAGGGTCCTATGGCTACACCTTC. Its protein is CASSLWGTGSYGYTF.

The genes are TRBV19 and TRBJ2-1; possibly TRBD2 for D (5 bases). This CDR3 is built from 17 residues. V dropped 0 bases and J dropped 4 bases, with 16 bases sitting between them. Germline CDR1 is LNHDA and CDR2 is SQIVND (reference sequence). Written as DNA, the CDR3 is TGTGCCAGTAGTATAGATTTTGGACGGGAAAAATACAATGAGCAGTTCTTC. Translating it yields CASSIDFGREKYNEQFF. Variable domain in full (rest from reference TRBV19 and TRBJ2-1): DGGITQSPKYLFRKEGQNVTLSCEQNLNHDAMYWYRQDPGQGLRLIYYSQIVNDFQKGDIAEGYSVSREKKESFPLTVTSAQKNPTAFYLCASSIDFGREKYNEQFFGPGTRLTVL.